Listed here is a single T cell receptor (beta chain). Sequence at one end of the junction differs from germline and may be a read error. This table comes from immunoSEQ multiplex PCR, and its TCRdb copy is limited to in-frame clones, with some not included. The table lists more than 140,000 clones, under 95% of them singletons. This sample was included in a study of control samples from healthy donors and cancer patients. Germline loops: CDR1 KGHSH, CDR2 LQKENI. The CDR3 is 14 residues long. This TCR came from a man aged 40-50 years in good health. The rearrangement uses TRBV18 and TRBJ2-7; the D gene is possibly TRBD1 (5 bases). Sequencing was carried out using blood. The CDR3 loop is CASSPRTFPYEQYF. The CDR3 DNA follows: TGTGCCAGCTCCCCACGGACATTCCCTTACGAGCAGTACTTC.